This T cell receptor beta chain originates from a study of CD8 T cells in ankylosing spondylitis. Findings of the study overall: Earlier work had already found some motif variants in reactive arthritis synovial fluid and blood.

The CDR3 extends over 12 amino acids. Germline values: CDR1 DFQATT, CDR2 SNEGSKA (reference sequence). V was shortened by 7 bases and J by 3 bases, with 13 bases between the two germline ends. Quantitative 5'-RACE with molecular barcodes generated TCR beta libraries. TCRdb passed the 5' RACE reads through MiXCR, listing each CDR3 protein once. The profile shows 200,000 or so distinct CDR3 sequences, 13% of them singletons. There are many counts of this clonotype. Its antigen is undetermined. This clonotype originated in a female donor with ankylosing spondylitis or in good health (not recorded which). Material: blood, either unsorted or a sorted T cell fraction (not recorded which). The rearrangement uses TRBV20-1 and TRBJ2-7; the D gene could be TRBD1 or TRBD2 (5 bases each). In DNA, the CDR3 is TGCAGTGATAGCGAAGGGGACTACGAGCAGTACTTC. Translation: CSDSEGDYEQYF.